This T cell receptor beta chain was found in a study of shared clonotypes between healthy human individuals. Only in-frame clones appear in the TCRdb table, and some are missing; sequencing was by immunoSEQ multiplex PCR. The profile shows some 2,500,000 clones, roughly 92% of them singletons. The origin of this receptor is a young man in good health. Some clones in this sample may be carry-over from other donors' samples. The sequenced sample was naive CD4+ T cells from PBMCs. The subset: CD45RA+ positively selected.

The CDR3 sequence is CASSPMGGAGETQYF. CDR3 sequence (DNA): TGTGCCAGCAGCCCTATGGGGGGCGCGGGGGAGACCCAGTACTTC. The chain links TRBV7-9 to TRBJ2-5, with D possibly called TRBD1 or TRBD2 (6 bases each). The CDR3 contains 15 residues. CDR1 and CDR2 (germline): SEHNR, FQNEAQ (reference sequence). Trimming shortened V by 5 bases and J by 5 bases, and 18 bases separated the two germline ends.